This TCR beta chain derives from a study of blood T cell repertoires in COVID-19. Study-wide background: Specimens from acute and convalescent COVID-19 originated in the United States, Italy and Spain. From T cells, B-cell-depleted T cells, or PBMCs came the material, which was cDNA or gDNA.

Per the authors' pipeline: Estimates of nucleated cell counts were drawn from the amplification of reference gene primers. Generated by immunoSEQ multiplex PCR, the TCRdb table keeps only in-frame clones and is missing some. Clonal size and the V and J genes are those of that table, whereas D and trimming came from the DNA. Here the sample spans approximately 150,000 clones, approximately 82% being singletons. CDR1 SGHRS and CDR2 YFSETQ come from the germline V gene. Trimming pared 2 bases from V and 9 bases from J, leaving 15 bases between. CDR3 length equals 14 residues. This TCR came from a man in his sixties or seventies who had recovered from COVID-19. The sequencing sample was made of peripheral blood. The rearrangement joins TRBV5-1 to TRBJ2-1, with D perhaps TRBD1 (5 bases). The CDR3 is CASSFNFQRGEQFF. CDR3 bases: TGCGCCAGCAGCTTTAATTTCCAAAGGGGTGAGCAGTTCTTC.